This T cell receptor (beta chain) came from a study of tumour-infiltrating T cells in Burkitt lymphoma. Overall study context: Patients covered every epidemiological subtype of Burkitt lymphoma. Productive clonality predicted overall and progression-free survival.

Remarks on this clone: What it binds is unknown.

Regarding the study as a whole: Public clonotypes, several, appeared across numerous Burkitt lymphoma patients.

TCRdb's copy holds only in-frame clones and misses some; the assay was immunoSEQ multiplex PCR. The data hold about 3,700 clones, with 19% observed a single time. Germline assignment: CDR1 DFQATT and CDR2 SNEGSKA (reference sequence). The CDR3 loop spans 10 amino acids. Trimming removed 3 bases from V and 11 bases from J, with 10 bases in between. The chain carries TRBV20-1 and TRBJ1-1, with D perhaps TRBD1 (5 bases). The sequencing sample was made of tumor tissue. The TCR comes from a human donor with Burkitt lymphoma. The CDR3 DNA sequence: TGCAGTGCTAGTCAGGGCTTCGCTTTCTTT. Amino acids: CSASQGFAFF.